The rows below give T cell receptor beta chains drawn from one sample of a study of OX40 agonist ivuxolimab in advanced cancers. Method: immunoSEQ multiplex PCR; TCRdb's copy keeps in-frame clones and lacks some. The sample contains tens of thousands of clones, roughly 80% of which appear only once. The sequenced sample was CD4+ or CD8+ T cells sorted from blood, obtained in a trial of the OX40 agonist ivuxolimab. These receptors all stem from an adult with an advanced solid tumor such as melanoma, head and neck, liver or kidney cancer. Each CDR3 is given with its conserved first and last residue. Each record gives: V gene, J gene, clone size, D gene, CDR3 DNA, CDR3 protein. The D gene is left open where the match is weak. Expanded clones are given a class, and other clones once, few, many or no size at all.

TRBV6-9	TRBJ2-3	NA	TRBD2	TGTGCCAGCCCCGCCATCCCTTCGACTAGCGGGAGTAGAGATACGCAGTATTTT	CASPAIPSTSGSRDTQYF
TRBV15	TRBJ2-3	NA	TRBD1	TGTGCCACCAGCGGGCTAGGACAGGACCCCACAGATACGCAGTATTTT	CATSGLGQDPTDTQYF
TRBV29-1	TRBJ2-1	few	TRBD2	TGCAGCGTGGACGGCCTAGCGGGAAGACACTCCTACAATGAGCAGTTCTTC	CSVDGLAGRHSYNEQFF
TRBV6-6	TRBJ2-7	NA	NA	TGTGCCAGCAGTTACTCTGGCCCTTTGGAGCAGTACTTC	CASSYSGPLEQYF
TRBV4-1	TRBJ2-7	NA	TRBD2	TGCGCCAGCAGCCTACGATCTAGCGGGAGCTACGAGCAGTACTTC	CASSLRSSGSYEQYF
TRBV14	TRBJ1-1	NA	NA	TGTGCCAGCAGCCAACTTGTGGGACTAATCACTGAAGCTTTCTTT	CASSQLVGLITEAFF
TRBV7-8	TRBJ2-7	NA	TRBD2	TGTGCCAGCAGCTTAGGGGGAGGGCCACACGAGCAGTACTTC	CASSLGGGPHEQYF
TRBV9	TRBJ2-1	NA	NA	TGTGCCAGCAGCGTAAGGGGGACAATCGATGAGCAGTTCTTC	CASSVRGTIDEQFF
TRBV7-8	TRBJ2-3	NA	NA	TGTGCCAGCAGCTTATTTTTTGGTCCGACAGATACGCAGTATTTT	CASSLFFGPTDTQYF
TRBV4-1	TRBJ2-3	NA	TRBD1	TGCGCCAGCAGCCAAGACCGGACAGGAACCACAGATACGCAGTATTTT	CASSQDRTGTTDTQYF
TRBV5-6	TRBJ2-7	NA	NA	TGTGCCAGCAGCTTGGGACTGGGGGAGCAGTACTTC	CASSLGLGEQYF
TRBV2	TRBJ2-6	NA	NA	TGTGCCAGCATGACTGGGGCCAACGTCCTGACTTTC	CASMTGANVLTF
TRBV11-2	TRBJ1-5	NA	NA	TGTGCCAGCAGCTTAGATTTAGCGCAGCCCCAGCATTTT	CASSLDLAQPQHF
TRBV5-6	TRBJ2-5	NA	TRBD2	TGTGCCAGCAGCTTGGGGACCCTAAGCGGGGCCCAGTACTTC	CASSLGTLSGAQYF
TRBV7-9	TRBJ2-2	once	TRBD2	TGTGCCAGCAGCTCTAGCGGGAGTTGGGCCGGGGAGCTGTTTTTT	CASSSSGSWAGELFF
TRBV6-1	TRBJ2-5	NA	NA	TGTGCCAGCAGTGCATACCTAGACCAAGAGACCCAGTACTTC	CASSAYLDQETQYF
TRBV2	TRBJ2-1	NA	TRBD1	TGTGCCAGCAAAAGAGGGCAGGGGGCGAGGGATGAGCAGTTCTTC	CASKRGQGARDEQFF
TRBV28	TRBJ2-7	NA	NA	TGTGCCAGCAGTTCAATAGCGTTTTCCTACGAGCAGTACTTC	CASSSIAFSYEQYF
TRBV4-3	TRBJ1-6	NA	NA	TGCGCCAGCAGCCAAGGTGTGGATAGCTCCTATAATTCACCCCTCCACTTT	CASSQGVDSSYNSPLHF
TRBV28	TRBJ1-5	medium-sized	TRBD1	TGTGCCAGCAGTCACCACCCCGGGACAGGGGGCTCTCAGCCCCAGCATTTT	CASSHHPGTGGSQPQHF
TRBV20-1	TRBJ1-2	NA	NA	TGCAGTGCTAGAGAGGGGCCTGGCTACACCTTC	CSAREGPGYTF
TRBV4-1	TRBJ1-2	NA	NA	TGCGCCAGCAGCCTAAGATGGGACGGCCGGGATGGCTACACCTTC	CASSLRWDGRDGYTF
TRBV7-2	TRBJ1-1	NA	TRBD1	TGTGCCAGCAGCTTAGAGTGGGGACAGGAGAACACTGAAGCTTTCTTT	CASSLEWGQENTEAFF
TRBV7-8	TRBJ2-3	NA	TRBD2	TGTGCCAGCAGCTCCCTAGCGGGGGGGCCGGTCGATACGCAGTATTTT	CASSSLAGGPVDTQYF
TRBV2	TRBJ1-2	medium-sized	NA	TGTGCCAGCAGCGGGGGGGAGAACTATGGCTACACCTTC	CASSGGENYGYTF
TRBV19	TRBJ2-3	NA	NA	TGTGCCAGTAGTAACGCCGTAACTCCTAGCACAGATACGCAGTATTTT	CASSNAVTPSTDTQYF
TRBV4-1	TRBJ1-6	NA	NA	TGCGCCAGCAGCCAAGATTTACGGGATAATTCACCCCTCCACTTT	CASSQDLRDNSPLHF
TRBV6-6	TRBJ2-1	NA	TRBD2	TGTGCCAGCAGTTGGGGTGTAGCGGGATCCTACAATGAGCAGTTCTTC	CASSWGVAGSYNEQFF
TRBV11-2	TRBJ2-3	NA	NA	TGTGCCAGCAGCTTAGGGACAATTCCGGGCACAGATACGCAGTATTTT	CASSLGTIPGTDTQYF
TRBV2	TRBJ2-1	NA	NA	TGTGCCAGCAGTGGCTATGCAGGGGAGCAGTTCTTC	CASSGYAGEQFF
TRBV4-3	TRBJ2-3	NA	NA	TGCGCCAGCAGCCATAATATTCACACAGATACGCAGTATTTT	CASSHNIHTDTQYF
TRBV6-6	TRBJ1-1	medium-sized	NA	TGTGCCAGCAGTCCAGGGGTTGAAGCTTTCTTT	CASSPGVEAFF
TRBV7-6	TRBJ2-7	few	TRBD2	TGTGCCAGCAGCTTATGGGCTAGCGGCGACGAGCAGTACTTC	CASSLWASGDEQYF
TRBV4-1	TRBJ2-6	NA	NA	TGCGCCAGCAGCCAAGCATTCCAGGGGGGGGCCAACGTCCTGACTTTC	CASSQAFQGGANVLTF
TRBV27	TRBJ1-5	NA	NA	TGTGCCAGCACGAATCAGCCCCAGCATTTT	CASTNQPQHF
TRBV27	TRBJ2-1	NA	TRBD2	TGTGCCAGCAGAACCGGGACTAGTGACAATGAGCAGTTCTTC	CASRTGTSDNEQFF
TRBV6-5	TRBJ2-7	NA	NA	TGTGCCAGCAGTCCAACTGACTACGAGCAGTACTTC	CASSPTDYEQYF
TRBV13	TRBJ2-1	NA	TRBD2	TGTGCCAGCAGCTTCACTAGCGGGGGGGGAAGCTACAATGAGCAGTTCTTC	CASSFTSGGGSYNEQFF
TRBV11-1	TRBJ2-7	NA	TRBD1	TGTGCCAGCAGCCAGGGACAGTTCGAAGTCTACGAGCAGTACTTC	CASSQGQFEVYEQYF
TRBV13	TRBJ2-7	NA	NA	TGTGCCAGCAGCTTCCGTAACTACGAGCAGTACTTC	CASSFRNYEQYF
TRBV28	TRBJ2-5	NA	TRBD2	TGTGCCAGCAATATTATGGGGCTAGCGGGAGGGTATGAAGAGACCCAGTACTTC	CASNIMGLAGGYEETQYF
TRBV28	TRBJ2-3	NA	NA	TGTGCCAGCAGTCCGATAGCGGATAGCACAGATACGCAGTATTTT	CASSPIADSTDTQYF
TRBV5-5	TRBJ2-7	NA	NA	TGTGCCAGCAGAGAGGACCGGTGGCCTATTGCGCAGTACTTC	CASREDRWPIAQYF
TRBV6-5	TRBJ1-1	NA	TRBD1	TGTGCCAGCAGTTCCCGGGACAGGGATAAGACTGAAGCTTTCTTT	CASSSRDRDKTEAFF